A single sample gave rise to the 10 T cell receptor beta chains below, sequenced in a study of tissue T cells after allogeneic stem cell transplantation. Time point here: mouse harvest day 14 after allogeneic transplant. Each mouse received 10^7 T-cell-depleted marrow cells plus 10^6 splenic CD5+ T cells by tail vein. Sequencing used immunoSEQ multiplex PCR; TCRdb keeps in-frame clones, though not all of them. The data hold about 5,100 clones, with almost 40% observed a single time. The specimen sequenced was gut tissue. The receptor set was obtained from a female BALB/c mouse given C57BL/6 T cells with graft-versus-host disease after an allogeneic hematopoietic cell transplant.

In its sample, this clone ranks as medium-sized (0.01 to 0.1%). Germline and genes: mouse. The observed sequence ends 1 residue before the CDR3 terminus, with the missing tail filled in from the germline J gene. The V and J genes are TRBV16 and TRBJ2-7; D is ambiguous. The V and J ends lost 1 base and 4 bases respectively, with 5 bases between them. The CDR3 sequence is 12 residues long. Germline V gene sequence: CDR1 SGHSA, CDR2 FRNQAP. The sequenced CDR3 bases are TGTGCAAGCAGCTTAGGACAATATGAACAGTAC. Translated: CASSLGQYEQY. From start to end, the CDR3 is CASSLGQYEQYF.

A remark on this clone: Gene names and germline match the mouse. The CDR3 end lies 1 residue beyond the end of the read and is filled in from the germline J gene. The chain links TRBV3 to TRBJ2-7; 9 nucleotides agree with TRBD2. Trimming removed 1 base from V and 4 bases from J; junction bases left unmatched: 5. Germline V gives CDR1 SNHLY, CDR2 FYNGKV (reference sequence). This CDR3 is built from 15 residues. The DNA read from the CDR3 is TGTGCCAGCAGCTTAGAGGTCTGGGGGGGTTATGAACAGTAC. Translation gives CASSLEVWGGYEQY. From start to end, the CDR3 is CASSLEVWGGYEQYF.

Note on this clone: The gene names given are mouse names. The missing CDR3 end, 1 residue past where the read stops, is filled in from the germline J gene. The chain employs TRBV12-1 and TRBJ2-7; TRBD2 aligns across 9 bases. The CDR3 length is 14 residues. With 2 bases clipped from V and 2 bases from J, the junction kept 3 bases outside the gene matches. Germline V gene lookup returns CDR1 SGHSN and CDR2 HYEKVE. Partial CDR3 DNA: TGTGCCAGCTCTCGCGGGACTGGGACCTATGAACAGTAC. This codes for CASSRGTGTYEQY. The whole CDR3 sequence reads CASSRGTGTYEQYF.

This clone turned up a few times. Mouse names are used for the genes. The CDR3: CASSILGGAETLYF. The covered CDR3 bases are TGTGCCAGCAGTATTCTGGGGGGTGCAGAAACGCTGTAT. The chain has TRBV19 and TRBJ2-3; 7 bases are a match to TRBD2. The read ends 1 residue before the CDR3 terminus; that terminus is restored from the germline J gene. The V gene's germline CDR1 is FNHDT and CDR2 SITEND (reference sequence). After removal of 2 bases from V and 1 base from J, the junction contained 1 base not matched to a gene. The CDR3 sequence is 14 residues long.

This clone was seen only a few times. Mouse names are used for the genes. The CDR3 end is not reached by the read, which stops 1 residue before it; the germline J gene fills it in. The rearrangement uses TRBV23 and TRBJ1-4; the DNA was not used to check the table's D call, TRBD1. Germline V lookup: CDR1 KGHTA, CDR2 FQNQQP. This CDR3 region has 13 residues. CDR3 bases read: TGCTCCAGCAGTCAAAACAACAACGAAAGATTATTT. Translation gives CSSSQNNNERLF. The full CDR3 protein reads CSSSQNNNERLFF.

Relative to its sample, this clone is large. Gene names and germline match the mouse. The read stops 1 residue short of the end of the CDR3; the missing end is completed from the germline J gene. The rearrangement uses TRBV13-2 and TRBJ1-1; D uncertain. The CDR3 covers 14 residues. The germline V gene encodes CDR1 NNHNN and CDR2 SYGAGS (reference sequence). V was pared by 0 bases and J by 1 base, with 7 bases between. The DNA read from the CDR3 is TGTGCCAGCGGTGATGCCGGGCTGAACACAGAAGTCTTC. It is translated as CASGDAGLNTEVF. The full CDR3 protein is CASGDAGLNTEVFF.

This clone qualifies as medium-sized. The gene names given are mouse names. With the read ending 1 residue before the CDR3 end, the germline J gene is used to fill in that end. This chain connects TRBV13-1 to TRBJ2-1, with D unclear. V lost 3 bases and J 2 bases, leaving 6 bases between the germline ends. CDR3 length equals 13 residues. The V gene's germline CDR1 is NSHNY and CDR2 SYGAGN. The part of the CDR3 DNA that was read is TGTGCCAGCAGTGGGCAATACTATGCTGAGCAGTTC. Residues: CASSGQYYAEQF. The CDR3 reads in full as CASSGQYYAEQFF.

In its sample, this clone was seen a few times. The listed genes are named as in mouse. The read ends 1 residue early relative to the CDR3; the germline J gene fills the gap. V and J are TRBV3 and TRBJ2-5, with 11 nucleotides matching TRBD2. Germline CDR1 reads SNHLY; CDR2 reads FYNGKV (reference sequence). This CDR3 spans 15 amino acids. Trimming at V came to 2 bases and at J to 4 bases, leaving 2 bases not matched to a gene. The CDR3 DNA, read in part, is TGTGCCAGCAGCTTATTGGACTGGGGGGAAGACACCCAGTAC. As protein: CASSLLDWGEDTQY. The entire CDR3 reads CASSLLDWGEDTQYF.

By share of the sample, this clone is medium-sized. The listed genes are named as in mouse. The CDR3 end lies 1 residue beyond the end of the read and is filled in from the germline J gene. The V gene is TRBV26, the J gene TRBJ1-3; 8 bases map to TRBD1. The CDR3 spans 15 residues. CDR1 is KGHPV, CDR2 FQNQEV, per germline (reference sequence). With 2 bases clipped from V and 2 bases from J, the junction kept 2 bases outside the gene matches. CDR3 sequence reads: CASSLQGATGNTLYF. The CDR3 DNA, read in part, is TGTGCCAGCAGTCTGCAGGGGGCGACTGGAAATACGCTCTAT. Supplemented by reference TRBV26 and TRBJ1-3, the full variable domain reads NSKVIQTPRYLVKGQGQKAKMRCIPEKGHPVVFWYQQNKNNEFKFLINFQNQEVLQQIDMTEKRFSAECPSNSPCSLEIQSSEAGDSALYLCASSLQGATGNTLYFGEGSRLIVV.

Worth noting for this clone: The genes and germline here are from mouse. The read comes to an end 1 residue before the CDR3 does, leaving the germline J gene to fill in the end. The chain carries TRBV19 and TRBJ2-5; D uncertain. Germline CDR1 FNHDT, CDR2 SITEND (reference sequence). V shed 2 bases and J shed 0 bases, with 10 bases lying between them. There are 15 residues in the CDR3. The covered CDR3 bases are TGTGCCAGCAGTATTTCCAGAATTAACCAAGACACCCAGTAC. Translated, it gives CASSISRINQDTQY. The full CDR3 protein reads CASSISRINQDTQYF. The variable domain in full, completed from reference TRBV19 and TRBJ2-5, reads GGIITQTPKFLIGQEGQKLTLKCQQNFNHDTMYWYRQDSGKGLRLIYYSITENDLQKGDLSEGYDASREKKSSFSLTVTSAQKNEMAVFLCASSISRINQDTQYFGPGTRLLVL.